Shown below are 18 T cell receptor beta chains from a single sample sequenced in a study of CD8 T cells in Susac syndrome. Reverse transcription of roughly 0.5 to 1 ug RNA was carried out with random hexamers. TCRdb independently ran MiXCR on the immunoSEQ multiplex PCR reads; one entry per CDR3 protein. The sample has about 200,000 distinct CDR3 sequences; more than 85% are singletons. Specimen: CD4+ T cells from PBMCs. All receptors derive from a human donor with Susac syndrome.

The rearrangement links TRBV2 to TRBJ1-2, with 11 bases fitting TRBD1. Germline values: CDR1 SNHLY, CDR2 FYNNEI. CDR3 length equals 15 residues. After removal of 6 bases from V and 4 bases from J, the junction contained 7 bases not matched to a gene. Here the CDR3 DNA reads TGTGCCAGCAGGCCGGGACAGGGGGGGATCTATGGCTACACCTTC. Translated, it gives CASRPGQGGIYGYTF. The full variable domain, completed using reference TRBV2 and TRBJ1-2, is EPEVTQTPSHQVTQMGQEVILRCVPISNHLYFYWYRQILGQKVEFLVSFYNNEISEKSEIFDDQFSVERPDGSNFTLKIRSTKLEDSAMYFCASRPGQGGIYGYTFGSGTRLTVV.

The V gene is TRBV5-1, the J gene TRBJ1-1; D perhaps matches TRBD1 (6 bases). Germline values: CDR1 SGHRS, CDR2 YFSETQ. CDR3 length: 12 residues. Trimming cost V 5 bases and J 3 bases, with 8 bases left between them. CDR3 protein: CASREGDTEAFF. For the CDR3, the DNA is TGCGCCAGCAGAGAGGGGGACACTGAAGCTTTCTTT.

CDR3 DNA sequence: TGTGCCAGCAGCTTAGGGCAGGGGGTGTCCTACAATGAGCAGTTCTTC. It specifies CASSLGQGVSYNEQFF. The rearrangement uses TRBV7-9 and TRBJ2-1; 7 bases match TRBD1. The trim removed 1 base at V and 1 base at J, leaving 4 bases unmatched. CDR3 length: 16 residues. Germline V lookup: CDR1 SEHNR, CDR2 FQNEAQ (reference sequence). Based on the CDR3 plus reference TRBV7-9 and TRBJ2-1, the full variable domain is DTGVSQNPRHKITKRGQNVTFRCDPISEHNRLYWYRQTLGQGPEFLTYFQNEAQLEKSRLLSDRFSAERPKGSFSTLEIQRTEQGDSAMYLCASSLGQGVSYNEQFFGPGTRLTVL.

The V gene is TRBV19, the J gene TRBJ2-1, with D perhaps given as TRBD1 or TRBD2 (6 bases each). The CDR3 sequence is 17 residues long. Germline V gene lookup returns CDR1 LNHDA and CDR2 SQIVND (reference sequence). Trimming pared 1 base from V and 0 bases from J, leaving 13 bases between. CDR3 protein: CASSIVTGGPSYNEQFF. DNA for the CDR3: TGTGCCAGTAGTATAGTAACCGGGGGCCCCTCCTACAATGAGCAGTTCTTC. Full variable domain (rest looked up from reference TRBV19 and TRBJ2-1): DGGITQSPKYLFRKEGQNVTLSCEQNLNHDAMYWYRQDPGQGLRLIYYSQIVNDFQKGDIAEGYSVSREKKESFPLTVTSAQKNPTAFYLCASSIVTGGPSYNEQFFGPGTRLTVL.

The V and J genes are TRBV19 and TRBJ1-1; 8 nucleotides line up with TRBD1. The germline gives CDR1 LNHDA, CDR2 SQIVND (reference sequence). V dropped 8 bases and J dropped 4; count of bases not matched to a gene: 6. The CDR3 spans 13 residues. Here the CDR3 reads CASRGQGGTEAFF. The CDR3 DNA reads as TGTGCCAGTCGAGGACAGGGAGGCACTGAAGCTTTCTTT.

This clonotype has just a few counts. The CDR3 sequence: CASSPGTSNYEQYF. In DNA, the CDR3 is TGTGCCAGCTCACCAGGGACTAGTAACTACGAGCAGTACTTC. The chain links TRBV18 to TRBJ2-7, with TRBD2 identical over 8 bases. This CDR3 spans 14 amino acids. Germline V CDR1 and CDR2: KGHSH, LQKENI. Unmatched junction bases numbered 3, after V lost 2 bases and J lost 3 bases. The full variable domain, in which reference TRBV18 and TRBJ2-7 provide the parts outside the CDR3, is NAGVMQNPRHLVRRRGQEARLRCSPMKGHSHVYWYRQLPEEGLKFMVYLQKENIIDESGMPKERFSAEFPKEGPSILRIQQVVRGDSAAYFCASSPGTSNYEQYFGPGTRLTVT.

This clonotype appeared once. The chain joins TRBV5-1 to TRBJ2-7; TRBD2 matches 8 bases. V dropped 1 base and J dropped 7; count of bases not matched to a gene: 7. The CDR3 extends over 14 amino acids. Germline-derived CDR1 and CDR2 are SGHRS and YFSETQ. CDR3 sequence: CASSLPIAGREQYF. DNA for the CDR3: TGCGCCAGCAGCTTGCCGATAGCGGGGAGAGAGCAGTACTTC.

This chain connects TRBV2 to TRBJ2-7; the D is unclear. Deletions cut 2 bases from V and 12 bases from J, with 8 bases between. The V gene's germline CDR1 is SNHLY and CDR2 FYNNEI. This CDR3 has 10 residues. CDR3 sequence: CASSERVPYF. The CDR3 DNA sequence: TGTGCCAGCAGTGAAAGGGTGCCGTACTTC. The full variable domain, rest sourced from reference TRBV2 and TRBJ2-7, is EPEVTQTPSHQVTQMGQEVILRCVPISNHLYFYWYRQILGQKVEFLVSFYNNEISEKSEIFDDQFSVERPDGSNFTLKIRSTKLEDSAMYFCASSERVPYFGPGTRLTVT.

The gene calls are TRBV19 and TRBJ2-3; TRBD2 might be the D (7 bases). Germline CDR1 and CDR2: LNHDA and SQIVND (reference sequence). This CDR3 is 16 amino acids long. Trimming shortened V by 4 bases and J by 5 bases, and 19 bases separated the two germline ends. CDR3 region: CASSTTGGRRIDTQYF. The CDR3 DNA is TGTGCCAGTAGTACTACGGGGGGCCGGAGAATAGATACGCAGTATTTT.

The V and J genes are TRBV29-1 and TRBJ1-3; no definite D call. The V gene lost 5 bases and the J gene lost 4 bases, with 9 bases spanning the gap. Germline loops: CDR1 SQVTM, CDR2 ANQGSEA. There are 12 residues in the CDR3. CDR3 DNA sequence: TGCAGCGTTTCTACCGACGGAAACACCATATATTTT. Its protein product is CSVSTDGNTIYF. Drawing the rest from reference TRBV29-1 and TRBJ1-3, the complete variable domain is SAVISQKPSRDICQRGTSLTIQCQVDSQVTMMFWYRQQPGQSLTLIATANQGSEATYESGFVIDKFPISRPNLTFSTLTVSNMSPEDSSIYLCSVSTDGNTIYFGEGSWLTVV.

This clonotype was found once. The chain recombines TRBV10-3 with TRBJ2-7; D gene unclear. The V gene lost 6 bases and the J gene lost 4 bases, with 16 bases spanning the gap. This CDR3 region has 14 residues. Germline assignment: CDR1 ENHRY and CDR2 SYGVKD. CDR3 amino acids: CAIRAESTRYEQYF. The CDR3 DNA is TGTGCCATCAGAGCAGAGTCGACTCGATACGAGCAGTACTTC.

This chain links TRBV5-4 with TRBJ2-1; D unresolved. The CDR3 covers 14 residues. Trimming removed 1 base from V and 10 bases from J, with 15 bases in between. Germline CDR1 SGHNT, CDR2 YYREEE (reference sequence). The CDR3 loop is CASSLYGLELEQFF. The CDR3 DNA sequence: TGTGCCAGCAGCTTGTATGGGCTCGAACTAGAGCAGTTCTTC.

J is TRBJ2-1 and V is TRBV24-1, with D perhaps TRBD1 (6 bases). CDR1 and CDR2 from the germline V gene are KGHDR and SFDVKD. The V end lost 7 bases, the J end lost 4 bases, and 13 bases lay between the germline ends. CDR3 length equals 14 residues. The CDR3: CATSSGTPYNEQFF. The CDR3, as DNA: TGTGCCACCAGCTCCGGGACACCGTACAATGAGCAGTTCTTC.

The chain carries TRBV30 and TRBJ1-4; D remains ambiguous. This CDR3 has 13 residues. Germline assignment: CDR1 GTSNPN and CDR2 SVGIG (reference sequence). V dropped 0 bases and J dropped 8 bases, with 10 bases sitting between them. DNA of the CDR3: TGTGCCTGGAGTGTACGGCAGAAGGAAAAACTGTTTTTT. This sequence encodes CAWSVRQKEKLFF.

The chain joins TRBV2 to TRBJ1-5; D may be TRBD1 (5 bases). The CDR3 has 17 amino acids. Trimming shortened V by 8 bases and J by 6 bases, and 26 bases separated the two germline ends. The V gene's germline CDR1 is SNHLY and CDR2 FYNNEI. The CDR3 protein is CASGRDTGQPSGQPQHF. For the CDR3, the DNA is TGTGCCAGCGGTAGGGATACTGGACAACCATCGGGTCAGCCCCAGCATTTT. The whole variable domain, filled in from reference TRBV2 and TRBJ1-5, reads EPEVTQTPSHQVTQMGQEVILRCVPISNHLYFYWYRQILGQKVEFLVSFYNNEISEKSEIFDDQFSVERPDGSNFTLKIRSTKLEDSAMYFCASGRDTGQPSGQPQHFGDGTRLSIL.

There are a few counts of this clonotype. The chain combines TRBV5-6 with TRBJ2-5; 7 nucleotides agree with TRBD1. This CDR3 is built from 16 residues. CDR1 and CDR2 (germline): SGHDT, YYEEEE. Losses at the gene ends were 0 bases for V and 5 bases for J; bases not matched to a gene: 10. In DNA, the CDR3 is TGTGCCAGCAGCTTGGTGGCAGGGGGATGGAGGGAGACCCAGTACTTC. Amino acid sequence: CASSLVAGGWRETQYF.

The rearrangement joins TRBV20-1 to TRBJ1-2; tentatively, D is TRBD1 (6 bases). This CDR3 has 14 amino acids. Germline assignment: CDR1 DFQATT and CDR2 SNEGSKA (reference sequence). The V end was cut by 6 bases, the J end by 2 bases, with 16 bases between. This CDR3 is CSATPGGFNYGYTF. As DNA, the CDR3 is TGCAGTGCCACCCCCGGGGGCTTCAACTATGGCTACACCTTC.

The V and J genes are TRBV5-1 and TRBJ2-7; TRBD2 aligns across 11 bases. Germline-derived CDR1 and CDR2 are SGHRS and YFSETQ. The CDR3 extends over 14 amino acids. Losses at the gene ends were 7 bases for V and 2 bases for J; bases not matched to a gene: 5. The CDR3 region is CASGEGLAAYEQYF. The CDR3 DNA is TGCGCCAGCGGCGAGGGACTAGCGGCCTACGAGCAGTACTTC.